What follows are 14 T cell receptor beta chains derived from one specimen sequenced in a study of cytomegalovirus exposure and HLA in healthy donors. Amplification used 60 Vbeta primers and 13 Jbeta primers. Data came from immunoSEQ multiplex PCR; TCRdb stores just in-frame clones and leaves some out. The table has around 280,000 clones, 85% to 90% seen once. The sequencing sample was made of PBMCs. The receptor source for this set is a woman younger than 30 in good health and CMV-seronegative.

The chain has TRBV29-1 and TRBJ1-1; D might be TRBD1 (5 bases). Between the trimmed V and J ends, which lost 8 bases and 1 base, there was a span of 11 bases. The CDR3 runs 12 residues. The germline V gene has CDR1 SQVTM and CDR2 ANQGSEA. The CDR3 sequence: CSLGGQNTEAFF. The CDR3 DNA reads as TGCAGCCTAGGCGGACAGAACACTGAAGCTTTCTTT.

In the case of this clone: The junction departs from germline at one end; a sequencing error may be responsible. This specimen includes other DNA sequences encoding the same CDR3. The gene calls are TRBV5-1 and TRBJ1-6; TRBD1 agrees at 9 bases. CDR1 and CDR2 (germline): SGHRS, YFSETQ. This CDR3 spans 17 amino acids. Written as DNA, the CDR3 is TGCGCCAGCAGCCTAGGGACAGGGCCCAAGTATAATTCCCCCCTCCACTTT. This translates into CASSLGTGPKYNSPLHF.

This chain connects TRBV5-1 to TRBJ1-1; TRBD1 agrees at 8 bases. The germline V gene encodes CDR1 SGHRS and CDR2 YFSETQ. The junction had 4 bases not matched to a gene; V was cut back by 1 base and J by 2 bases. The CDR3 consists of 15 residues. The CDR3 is CASSLQGAFNTEAFF. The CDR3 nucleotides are TGCGCCAGCAGCTTGCAGGGGGCTTTTAACACTGAAGCTTTCTTT.

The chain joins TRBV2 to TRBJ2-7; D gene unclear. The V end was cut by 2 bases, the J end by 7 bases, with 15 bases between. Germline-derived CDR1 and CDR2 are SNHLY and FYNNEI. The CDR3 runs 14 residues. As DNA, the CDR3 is TGTGCCAGCAGTGAAAGCGAGGATCTTGGTGAGCAGTACTTC. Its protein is CASSESEDLGEQYF.

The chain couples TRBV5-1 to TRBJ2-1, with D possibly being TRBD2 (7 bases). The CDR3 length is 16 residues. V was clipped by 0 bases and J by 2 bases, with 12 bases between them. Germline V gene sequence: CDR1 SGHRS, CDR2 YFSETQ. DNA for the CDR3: TGCGCCAGCAGCTTGGCAGTGCGGGGGCCCTACAATGAGCAGTTCTTC. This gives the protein CASSLAVRGPYNEQFF.

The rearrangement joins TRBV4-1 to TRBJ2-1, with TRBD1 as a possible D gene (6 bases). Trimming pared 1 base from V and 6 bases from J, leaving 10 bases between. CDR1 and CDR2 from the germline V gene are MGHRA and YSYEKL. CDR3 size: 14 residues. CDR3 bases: TGCGCCAGCAGCCAAGTGAGACAGGCCAATGAGCAGTTCTTC. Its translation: CASSQVRQANEQFF.

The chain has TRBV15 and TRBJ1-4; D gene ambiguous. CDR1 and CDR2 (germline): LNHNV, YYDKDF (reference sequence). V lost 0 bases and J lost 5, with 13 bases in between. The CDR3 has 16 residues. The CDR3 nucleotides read TGTGCCACCAGCAGAGATTTACCAGGAAGCAATGAAAAACTGTTTTTT. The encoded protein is CATSRDLPGSNEKLFF.

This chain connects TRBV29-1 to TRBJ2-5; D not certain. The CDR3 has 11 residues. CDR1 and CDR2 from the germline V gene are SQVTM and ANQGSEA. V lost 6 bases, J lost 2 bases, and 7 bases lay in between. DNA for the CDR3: TGCAGCGTCCACGGTCAAGAGACCCAGTACTTC. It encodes CSVHGQETQYF.

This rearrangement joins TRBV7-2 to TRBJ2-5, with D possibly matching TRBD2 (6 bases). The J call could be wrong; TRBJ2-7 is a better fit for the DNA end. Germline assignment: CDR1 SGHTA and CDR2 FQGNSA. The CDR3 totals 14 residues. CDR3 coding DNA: TGTGCCAGCAGCTTAGTAGGCGGGGACTACGAGCAGTACTTC. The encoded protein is CASSLVGGDYEQYF.

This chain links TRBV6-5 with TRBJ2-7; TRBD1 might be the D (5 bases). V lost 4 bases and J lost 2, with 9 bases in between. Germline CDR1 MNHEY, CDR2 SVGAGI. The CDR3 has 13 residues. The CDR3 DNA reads TGTGCCAGCAGTTTACAGGTGACCTACGAGCAGTACTTC. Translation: CASSLQVTYEQYF.

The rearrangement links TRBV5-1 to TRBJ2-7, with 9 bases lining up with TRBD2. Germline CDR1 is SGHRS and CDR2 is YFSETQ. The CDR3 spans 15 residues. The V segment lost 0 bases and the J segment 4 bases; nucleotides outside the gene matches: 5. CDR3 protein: CASSLVSSGVYEQYF. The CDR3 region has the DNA TGCGCCAGCAGCTTGGTATCTAGCGGGGTATACGAGCAGTACTTC.

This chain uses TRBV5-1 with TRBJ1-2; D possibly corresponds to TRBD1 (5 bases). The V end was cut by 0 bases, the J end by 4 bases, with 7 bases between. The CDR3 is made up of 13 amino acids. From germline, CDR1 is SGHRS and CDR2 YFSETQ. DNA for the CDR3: TGCGCCAGCAGCTTGGACAGGTCCTATGGCTACACCTTC. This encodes CASSLDRSYGYTF.

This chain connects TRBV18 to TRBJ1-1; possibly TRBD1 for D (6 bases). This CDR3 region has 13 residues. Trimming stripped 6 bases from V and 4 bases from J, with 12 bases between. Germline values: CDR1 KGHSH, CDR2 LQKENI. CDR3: CASSQGSLTEAFF. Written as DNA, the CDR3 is TGTGCCAGCTCTCAGGGGTCCCTCACTGAAGCTTTCTTT.

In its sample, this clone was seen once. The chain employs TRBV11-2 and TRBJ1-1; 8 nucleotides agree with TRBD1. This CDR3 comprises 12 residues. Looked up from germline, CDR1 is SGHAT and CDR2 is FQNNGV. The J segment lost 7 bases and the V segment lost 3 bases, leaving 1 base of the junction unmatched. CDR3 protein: CASSLTGDEAFF. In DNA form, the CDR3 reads TGTGCCAGCAGCTTGACAGGGGATGAAGCTTTCTTT.